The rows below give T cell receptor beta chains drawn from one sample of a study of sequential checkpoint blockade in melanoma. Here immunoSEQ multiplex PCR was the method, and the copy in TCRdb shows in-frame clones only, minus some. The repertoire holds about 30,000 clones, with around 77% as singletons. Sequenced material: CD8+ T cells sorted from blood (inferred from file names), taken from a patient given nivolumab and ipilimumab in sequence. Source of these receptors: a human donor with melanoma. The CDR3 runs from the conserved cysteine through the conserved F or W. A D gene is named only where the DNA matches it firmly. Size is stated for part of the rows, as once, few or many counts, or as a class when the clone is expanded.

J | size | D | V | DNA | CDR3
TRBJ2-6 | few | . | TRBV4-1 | TGCGCCAGCAGCCAAGAACCAGGGACTGGGGCCAACGTCCTGACTTTC | CASSQEPGTGANVLTF
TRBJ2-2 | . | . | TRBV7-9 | TGTGCCAGCAGCTTAGTTGGGGCAGCAACGTACGCGAACACCGGGGAGCTGTTTTTT | CASSLVGAATYANTGELFF
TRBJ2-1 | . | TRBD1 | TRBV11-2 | TGTGCCAGCAGCTTCCCCTGGACCGGGACAGGGGCAAATGAGCAGTTCTTC | CASSFPWTGTGANEQFF
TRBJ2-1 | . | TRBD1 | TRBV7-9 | TGTGCCAGCAATTTCGGGACAGCAGTCAATGAGCAGTTCTTC | CASNFGTAVNEQFF
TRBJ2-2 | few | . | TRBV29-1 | TGCAGCGGGGTCGACAGTAACACCGGGGAGCTGTTTTTT | CSGVDSNTGELFF
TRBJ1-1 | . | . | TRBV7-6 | TGTGCCAGCAGGTACGCAGTGAACACTGAAGCTTTCTTT | CASRYAVNTEAFF
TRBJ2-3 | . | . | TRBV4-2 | TGTGCCAGCAGCCAAGGAGGTCGGCTAGCCCCAAGAAGCACAGATACGCAGTATTTT | CASSQGGRLAPRSTDTQYF
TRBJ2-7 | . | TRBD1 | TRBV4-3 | TGCGCCAGCAGCCAAGAAGCAGGGGGTTCCTACGAGCAGTACTTC | CASSQEAGGSYEQYF
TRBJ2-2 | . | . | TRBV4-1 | TGCGCCAGCAGCCAATCAGACACCGGGGAGCTGTTTTTT | CASSQSDTGELFF
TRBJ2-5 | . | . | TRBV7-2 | TGTGCCAGCAGCCCTTGGCTCGGAGTGAGAGAGACCCAGTACTTC | CASSPWLGVRETQYF
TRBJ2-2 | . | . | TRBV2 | TGTGCCAGCAGTCAACAGCCAGGGATACGGACGAACACCGGGGAGCTGTTTTTT | CASSQQPGIRTNTGELFF
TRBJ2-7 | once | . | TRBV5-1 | TGCGCCAGCAGCGGGGATGGACAGACGGACCCCTACGAGCAGTACTTC | CASSGDGQTDPYEQYF
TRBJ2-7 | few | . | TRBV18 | TGTGCCAGCTCACCTACGACAGGTTCCTACGAGCAGTACTTC | CASSPTTGSYEQYF
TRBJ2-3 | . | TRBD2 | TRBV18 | TGTGCCAGCTCACCCCTTAGCGGGGGGGCCACAGATACGCAGTATTTT | CASSPLSGGATDTQYF
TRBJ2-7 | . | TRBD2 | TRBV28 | TGTGCCAGCAGCTCCGGGACTAGCGGGCTAAACGAGCAGTACTTC | CASSSGTSGLNEQYF
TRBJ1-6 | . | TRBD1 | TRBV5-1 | TGCGCCAGCAGTTCGTGGACAGGGGGCCTTCAAAATTCACCCCTCCACTTT | CASSSWTGGLQNSPLHF
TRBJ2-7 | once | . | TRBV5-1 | TGCGCCGGCAGCTTGGCCAGGACTACCTACGAGCAGTACTTC | CAGSLARTTYEQYF
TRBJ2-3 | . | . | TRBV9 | TGTGCCAGCAGCGTAAGCGGGTACACAGATACGCAGTATTTT | CASSVSGYTDTQYF
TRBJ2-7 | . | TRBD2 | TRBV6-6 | TGTGCCATCCACGGGGGGAACGAGCAGTACTTC | CAIHGGNEQYF
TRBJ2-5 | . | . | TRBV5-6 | TGTGCCAGCGGCGCCCTGGGGCCGTCGGAGACCCAGTACTTC | CASGALGPSETQYF
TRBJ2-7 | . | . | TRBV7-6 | TGTGCCAGCAGCTCAGGGTTTAGGGAGCAGTACTTC | CASSSGFREQYF
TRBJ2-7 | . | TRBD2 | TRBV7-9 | TGTGCCAGCAGTTCCTCGGGAGGGTTCGACGAGCAGTACTTC | CASSSSGGFDEQYF
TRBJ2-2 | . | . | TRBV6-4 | TGTGCCAGCAGTGAAGCGGAGGGGGCTAACGGGGAGCTGTTTTTT | CASSEAEGANGELFF
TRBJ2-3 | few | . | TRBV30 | TGTGCCTGGAGTGTAGGCGGAGATACGCAGTATTTT | CAWSVGGDTQYF
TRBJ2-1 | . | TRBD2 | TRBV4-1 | TGCGCCAGCAGCCAAGAAGGTGTAGGACTAGCGGGGTCTGAGCAGTTCTTC | CASSQEGVGLAGSEQFF
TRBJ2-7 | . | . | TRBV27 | TGTGCCAGCAGTACCGGAGATTCCGGGGACGAGCAGTACTTC | CASSTGDSGDEQYF
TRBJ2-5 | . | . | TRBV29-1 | TGCAGCGCCCAAACAGAGAACGGAAAGACCCAGTACTTC | CSAQTENGKTQYF
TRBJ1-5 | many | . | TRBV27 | TGTGCCAGCAGTACGAGGGGACATAGTGAGCCCCAGCATTTT | CASSTRGHSEPQHF
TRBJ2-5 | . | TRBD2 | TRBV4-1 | TGCGCCAGCAGCCAGGGGACTAGCGGGGGGTTAGAGACCCAGTACTTC | CASSQGTSGGLETQYF
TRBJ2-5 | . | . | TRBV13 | TGTGCCAGCAGCTTTTTCGAGGACCAAGAGACCCAGTACTTC | CASSFFEDQETQYF
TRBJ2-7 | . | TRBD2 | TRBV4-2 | TGTGCCAGCAGCTTTGGCAGCGGGACTAGCGGGGAGTTTACCTACGAGCAGTACTTC | CASSFGSGTSGEFTYEQYF
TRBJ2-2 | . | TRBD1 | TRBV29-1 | TGCAGCGTTGCAGGGACAGGGCCCACCGGGGAGCTGTTTTTT | CSVAGTGPTGELFF
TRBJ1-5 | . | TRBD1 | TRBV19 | TGTGCCAGCAAAGACAGGGGCGCACCTAATCAGCCCCAGCATTTT | CASKDRGAPNQPQHF
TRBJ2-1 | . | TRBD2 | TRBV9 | TGTGCCAGCAGCGAATCGACTAGCGGGGGGCGCAATGAGCAGTTCTTC | CASSESTSGGRNEQFF
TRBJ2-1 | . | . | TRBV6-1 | TGTGCCAGCAGAGAAAGGGGGAACAATGAGCAGTTCTTC | CASRERGNNEQFF
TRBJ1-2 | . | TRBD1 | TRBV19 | TGTGCCAGTAGTCCGTGGGACAGGTCTAACTATGGCTACACCTTC | CASSPWDRSNYGYTF
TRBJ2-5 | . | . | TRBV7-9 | TGTGCCAGCAGGGGGCAGGATTACGAAGAGACCCAGTACTTC | CASRGQDYEETQYF